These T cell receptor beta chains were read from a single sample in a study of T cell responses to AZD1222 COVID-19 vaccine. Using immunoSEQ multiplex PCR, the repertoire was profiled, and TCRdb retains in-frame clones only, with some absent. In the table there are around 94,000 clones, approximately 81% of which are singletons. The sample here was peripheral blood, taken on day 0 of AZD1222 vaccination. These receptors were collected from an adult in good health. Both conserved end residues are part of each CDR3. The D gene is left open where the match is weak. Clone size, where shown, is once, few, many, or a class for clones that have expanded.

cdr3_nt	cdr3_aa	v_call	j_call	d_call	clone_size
TGTGCCAGCAGCGCTTCCCATTCTGGGGCCAACGTCCTGACTTTC	CASSASHSGANVLTF	TRBV11-2	TRBJ2-6	.	.
TGTGCCAGCAGTTTCGGGACAGGGAATAATTCACCCCTCCACTTT	CASSFGTGNNSPLHF	TRBV27	TRBJ1-6	TRBD1	.
TGCGCCAGCAGCTGGGGACAGCTCTACACTGGAAACACCATATATTTT	CASSWGQLYTGNTIYF	TRBV5-1	TRBJ1-3	TRBD1	.
TGTGCCACCAGTGGTAGGGAAGGCTATGGCTACACCTTC	CATSGREGYGYTF	TRBV24-1	TRBJ1-2	.	.
TGTGCCAGCAGTTTACGCAGGGGGCCATACGAGCAGTACTTC	CASSLRRGPYEQYF	TRBV27	TRBJ2-7	TRBD1	.
TGCGCCAGCAGCTTCCAAGCGGGGGCGGGGGATACGCAGTATTTT	CASSFQAGAGDTQYF	TRBV5-1	TRBJ2-3	TRBD2	.
TGTGCCTGGGACCTAGCGCCACTAAGGGGCACTGAAGCTTTCTTT	CAWDLAPLRGTEAFF	TRBV30	TRBJ1-1	.	.
TGTGCCAGTAGTACAGGACTAGGTGCGCAGTATTTT	CASSTGLGAQYF	TRBV19	TRBJ2-3	TRBD2	many
TGTGCCAGCAGCCAAGATACTGTGGCTAACTATGGCTACACCTTC	CASSQDTVANYGYTF	TRBV3-1/TRBV3-2	TRBJ1-2	.	.
TGTGCCAGCAGCTCTGACAGGGTGGGACAGCCCCAGCATTTT	CASSSDRVGQPQHF	TRBV5-6	TRBJ1-5	TRBD1	.
TGTGCCAGCAGCTTAGGCCCAGGGGGACATCAGCCCCAGCATTTT	CASSLGPGGHQPQHF	TRBV7-9	TRBJ1-5	TRBD1	.
TGTGCCAGCAGTACCTCGGGACAGGAGTTTAGCCAGCAGTACTTC	CASSTSGQEFSQQYF	TRBV28	TRBJ2-7	TRBD1	.
TGTGCCAGCAGCTTAGGACTAGCGGCCTTCACAGATACGCAGTATTTT	CASSLGLAAFTDTQYF	TRBV7-8	TRBJ2-3	TRBD2	.
TGTGCCAGCGCAAGTGGTACGGGCATGAACACTGAAGCTTTCTTT	CASASGTGMNTEAFF	TRBV18	TRBJ1-1	.	.
TGTGCCAGCAGTTACTCCGCCGAGCAGTACTTC	CASSYSAEQYF	TRBV12-3/TRBV12-4	TRBJ2-7	.	.
TGTGCCAGCAGCCAAGATCGGGGCTTCTATGGCTACACCTTC	CASSQDRGFYGYTF	TRBV4-2	TRBJ1-2	.	.
TGCGCCAGCAGCGCCTTAGCGGGGCTAAAGGATGAGCAGTTCTTC	CASSALAGLKDEQFF	TRBV5-1	TRBJ2-1	TRBD2	.
TGTGCCAGCAGTTACGTTGGACAGGTAGGCGAGCAGTACTTC	CASSYVGQVGEQYF	TRBV6-9	TRBJ2-7	TRBD1	.
TGTGCCAGCAGCCGCTGGGCAGCGGGGGAATACAATGAGCAGTTCTTC	CASSRWAAGEYNEQFF	TRBV7-9	TRBJ2-1	TRBD2	few
TGTGCCAGCAGTGAAATCCCGCAGGGCACCTATGGCTACACCTTC	CASSEIPQGTYGYTF	TRBV6-1	TRBJ1-2	.	.
TGTGCCAGCAGTCGGGAGACAGCCAGTCTGTATGGCTACACCTTC	CASSRETASLYGYTF	TRBV28	TRBJ1-2	.	.
TGTGCCAGCACCAGAACGGGGGGAACCTACAATGAGCAGTTCTTC	CASTRTGGTYNEQFF	TRBV27	TRBJ2-1	TRBD2	.
TGTGCCAGTAGTGGAAGAACTATCTCTGGAAACACCATATATTTT	CASSGRTISGNTIYF	TRBV19	TRBJ1-3	.	few
TGTGCCAGCAGTGAAACGCCGGGTGGATGGGACTATAGCACAGATACGCAGTATTTT	CASSETPGGWDYSTDTQYF	TRBV6-1	TRBJ2-3	TRBD2	.